This T cell receptor beta chain was retrieved from a study of T cells after yellow fever vaccination. As for the study in general: Low-cell-number fractions underwent preparation using SMART-Seq v4 Ultra Low Input.

The CDR3 consists of 17 residues. This clonotype was counted many times. A single record per CDR3 protein comes from TCRdb applying MiXCR to the 5' RACE reads. The sample records 300,000 to 400,000 distinct CDR3 sequences, around 13% being singletons. The sequences come from CD4+ T cells sorted from PBMCs, collected 15 days after the yellow fever booster vaccination. This sequence joins TRBV3-2 and TRBJ2-3; TRBD1 is the table's D call and was not checked against the DNA. TRBV3-2 is noted as a pseudogene. The sequence was obtained from a man younger than 35 who received the YFV17D yellow fever vaccine. CDR3 region: CASSQEELQDYTDTQYF. Written as DNA, the CDR3 is TGTGCCAGCAGCCAAGAAGAATTACAGGACTACACAGATACGCAGTATTTT.